Here is one T cell receptor beta chain with its context. The antigen it recognizes is unknown. The sample holds no much larger clone one base away, and base qualities are not on file. Whole blood was collected in K2EDTA tubes by collaborating institutions according to the institutions' own protocols. For TCRbeta analysis, collaborators shipped samples as frozen whole blood, isolated PBMCs, or DNA extracted from either of those sample types. V is pruned by 3 bases and J by 4 bases, leaving 0 bases of the junction without a gene match. The CDR3, from cysteine to phenylalanine, totals 14 residues. Kept here is only the CDR3 DNA, which spans 42 bases and is read in frame from base 1. CDR1 is given as LNHDA and CDR2 as SQIVND, both from the germline V gene (reference sequence). These data belong to a study of blood T cell repertoires in COVID-19 (dated by TCRdb to about 2020). As for the study more broadly: Samples from collaborators originated in the United States, Italy and Spain and spanned both the acute and convalescent phases of COVID-19. The prospective study material was composed of cDNA or gDNA derived from T cells, B-cell-depleted T cells, or PBMCs. Subjects who had been exposed to COVID-19, were actively infected with it, or had recovered from it provided the deeply sampled blood TCRbeta repertoires that made up the dataset. The repertoires were released in a freely available public database meant as a resource for research on the immune response to SARS-CoV-2. The samples were drawn from the first 160 participants of the ongoing ImmuneRACE study and from over 950 subjects provided by 6 global collaborators. The sample metadata nearly always contained a de-identified subject ID, COVID-19 status, age in years and sex. HLA class I and class II types, where available, came from metadata supplied by the sample provider rather than from assay-based typing.

The immunoSEQ Assay, a bias-controlled multiplex PCR, was used to amplify TCRbeta CDR3 regions from genomic DNA. As for how the authors treated the data: The number of nucleated cells in each sample was estimated by amplification of reference gene primers within the assay. Sequence reads were collapsed and filtered to measure the absolute abundance of every unique TCRbeta CDR3 rearrangement. For each sample, productive Simpson clonality was calculated by taking the square root of Simpson's diversity index across productive rearrangements. TCRdb limited this immuneACCESS table to in-frame rearrangements with V and J called. A share of clones is missing; checked studies link under half to unresolved V genes, and the rest is unexplained. The D gene and trimming were derived from the DNA, and the V and J assignments and clone size from that table. The sample data list 470,000 or so clones, and 80% to 90% of these were observed just once. In total, the top ten clones hold 3.2% of the sample.

What the study reported, not specific to this receptor: How much clinical and demographic metadata was included differed by source and by participant, and the metadata was provided uncurated.

The V and J genes are TRBV19 and TRBJ2-2; 9 bases in between match TRBD1. Sequenced: peripheral blood. This clonotype was sampled from a human donor in a cohort sampled during active COVID-19. The DNA sequence is as follows: TGTGCCAGTAGTATGACAGGGGGCACCGGGGAGCTGTTTTTT. Translated, this gives CASSMTGGTGELFF.